A single sample gave rise to the 17 T cell receptor beta chains below, sequenced in a study of T cell responses to AZD1222 COVID-19 vaccine. The data were produced by immunoSEQ multiplex PCR, yet TCRdb's version contains in-frame clones alone and is incomplete. The data show 130,000 to 150,000 clones, with approximately 90% seen just once and under 2% held by the top ten. The sample in question was peripheral blood, obtained on day 0 of AZD1222 vaccination. The receptor set was obtained from an adult in good health.

This CDR3 reads CASSDRSGNEKLFF. CDR3 in DNA: TGTGCCAGCAGCGACAGGTCTGGTAATGAAAAACTGTTTTTT. The gene calls are TRBV7-9 and TRBJ1-4; possible D gene TRBD1, 6 bases. Germline-derived CDR1 and CDR2 are SEHNR and FQNEAQ (reference sequence). Trimming removed 5 bases at V and 4 bases at J, with 11 bases between. The CDR3 is made up of 14 amino acids.

The rearrangement joins TRBV21-1 to TRBJ2-1; the table's TRBD2 call for D was not verified on the DNA. TRBV21-1 is a pseudogene locus. CDR3 length: 15 amino acids. The CDR3 bases are TGTGCCAGCATCAAAATTACGGCAGGAGGCTCTGAGCAGTTCTTC. It codes for CASIKITAGGSEQFF.

This clone was recorded once. The rearrangement uses TRBV5-6 and TRBJ2-7; a weak D match, TRBD1 (6 bases). The CDR3 is 16 residues long. Trimming shortened V by 1 base and J by 4 bases, and 18 bases separated the two germline ends. In germline, CDR1 is SGHDT, CDR2 YYEEEE. The CDR3 reads CASSLLGRQERYEQYF. The CDR3 DNA reads as TGTGCCAGCAGCTTGTTGGGCCGACAGGAGAGATACGAGCAGTACTTC.

This clone was observed once. The V gene is TRBV2, the J gene TRBJ1-6; TRBD1 matches 7 bases. Looked up from germline, CDR1 is SNHLY and CDR2 is FYNNEI. The CDR3 has 15 residues. V trimming: 5 bases; J trimming: 9 bases; junction bases outside the gene matches: 10. CDR3 sequence (DNA): TGTGCCAGCAGTCCGGAGGGGGCGCGGATTTCACCCCTCCACTTT. As protein: CASSPEGARISPLHF. The variable domain in full, completed from reference TRBV2 and TRBJ1-6, reads EPEVTQTPSHQVTQMGQEVILRCVPISNHLYFYWYRQILGQKVEFLVSFYNNEISEKSEIFDDQFSVERPDGSNFTLKIRSTKLEDSAMYFCASSPEGARISPLHFGNGTRLTVT.

The chain combines TRBV5-1 with TRBJ1-2; D not resolved. Trimming left V 3 bases short and J 8 bases short, with 11 bases between. CDR1 SGHRS and CDR2 YFSETQ come from the germline V gene. This CDR3 is built from 12 residues. Here the CDR3 reads CASSSKVSGYTF. The CDR3 DNA sequence: TGCGCCAGCAGCTCTAAAGTGAGCGGCTACACCTTC.

The rearrangement uses TRBV6-5 and TRBJ1-5; D gene unclear. The V end lost 6 bases, the J end lost 1 base, and 10 bases lay between the germline ends. Germline CDR1 MNHEY, CDR2 SVGAGI. The CDR3 totals 14 residues. The CDR3 sequence: CASSGVQSNQPQHF. As DNA, the CDR3 is TGTGCCAGCAGCGGAGTCCAGAGCAATCAGCCCCAGCATTTT.

The chain joins TRBV27 to TRBJ1-4; D unclear. V lost 3 bases and J 8 bases, leaving 13 bases between the germline ends. CDR1 MNHEY and CDR2 SMNVEV come from the germline V gene (reference sequence). There are 14 residues in the CDR3. The CDR3 is CASSFYAGYEKLFF. In DNA, the CDR3 is TGTGCCAGCAGTTTCTATGCAGGATACGAAAAACTGTTTTTT.

This chain links TRBV3-1 (or the pseudogene TRBV3-2) with TRBJ2-5; tentative D call: TRBD1 (6 bases). CDR1 and CDR2 from the germline V gene are LGHDT and YNNKEL (reference sequence). CDR3 length: 16 amino acids. Trimming removed 1 base from V and 7 bases from J, with 19 bases in between. This CDR3 is CASSQGYGQGSVTQYF. For the CDR3, the DNA is TGTGCCAGCAGCCAAGGATATGGCCAGGGGAGCGTGACCCAGTACTTC.

The chain couples TRBV18 to TRBJ2-1; D is possibly TRBD1 (6 bases). This CDR3 has 15 amino acids. Trimming pared 3 bases from V and 8 bases from J, leaving 17 bases between. Germline lookup yields CDR1 KGHSH and CDR2 LQKENI. The CDR3 loop reads CASSPKGVLRDEQFF. The CDR3 DNA is TGTGCCAGCTCACCTAAGGGGGTCCTCAGGGATGAGCAGTTCTTC. Variable domain in full (rest from reference TRBV18 and TRBJ2-1): NAGVMQNPRHLVRRRGQEARLRCSPMKGHSHVYWYRQLPEEGLKFMVYLQKENIIDESGMPKERFSAEFPKEGPSILRIQQVVRGDSAAYFCASSPKGVLRDEQFFGPGTRLTVL.

The CDR3 loop is CASSIWWQDSNQPQHF. The CDR3 nucleotides read TGTGCCAGTAGTATTTGGTGGCAGGATAGCAATCAGCCCCAGCATTTT. The chain is built from TRBV19 and TRBJ1-5; D not certain. The CDR3 contains 16 residues. Trimming stripped 3 bases from V and 0 bases from J, with 12 bases between. Germline CDR1 LNHDA, CDR2 SQIVND (reference sequence).

V and J are TRBV10-3 and TRBJ2-5; 9 bases match TRBD2. The CDR3 loop spans 13 amino acids. V lost 7 bases to trimming and J lost 1 base; unmatched junction nucleotides: 1. Per germline, CDR1 ENHRY and CDR2 SYGVKD. The CDR3 protein is CAIMGLAQETQYF. The CDR3 DNA reads TGTGCCATCATGGGACTAGCCCAAGAGACCCAGTACTTC.

J is TRBJ2-5 and V is TRBV18; D possibly corresponds to TRBD1 (5 bases). CDR3 length: 14 amino acids. Trimming removed 2 bases at V and 4 bases at J, with 11 bases between. Looked up from germline, CDR1 is KGHSH and CDR2 is LQKENI. The CDR3 sequence: CASSPLVRGETQYF. In DNA form, the CDR3 reads TGTGCCAGCTCACCATTAGTTAGGGGAGAGACCCAGTACTTC.

This sequence joins TRBV19 and TRBJ2-5, with D possibly TRBD2 on 6 matching bases. This CDR3 has 14 amino acids. The V end lost 5 bases, the J end lost 4 bases, and 14 bases lay between the germline ends. The germline V gene encodes CDR1 LNHDA and CDR2 SQIVND (reference sequence). CDR3 protein: CASSQAGQGETQYF. The CDR3 coding sequence is TGTGCCAGTAGTCAAGCGGGCCAGGGAGAGACCCAGTACTTC.

The chain carries TRBV27 and TRBJ2-1; D may match TRBD1 or TRBD2 (5 bases each). CDR1 is MNHEY and CDR2 is SMNVEV in the germline V gene (reference sequence). The CDR3 loop spans 15 amino acids. Trimming took off 1 base at V and 3 bases at J, with 10 bases between the two ends. Here the CDR3 DNA reads TGTGCCAGCAGTTTATTGGGGACGTACTACAATGAGCAGTTCTTC. It yields the protein CASSLLGTYYNEQFF.

The chain has TRBV2 and TRBJ1-2, with no clear D. CDR1 SNHLY and CDR2 FYNNEI come from the germline V gene. This CDR3 has 12 residues. V lost 8 bases and J lost 4, with 11 bases in between. The CDR3 reads CASGFGTYGYTF. CDR3 coding DNA: TGTGCCAGCGGGTTTGGAACCTATGGCTACACCTTC.

V gene TRBV5-1 combines with J gene TRBJ1-1; D unclear. The CDR3 is made up of 14 amino acids. CDR1 is SGHRS and CDR2 is YFSETQ in the germline V gene. V dropped 0 bases and J dropped 0 bases, with 6 bases sitting between them. The CDR3 nucleotides are TGCGCCAGCAGCTTGGATATTTTGAACACTGAAGCTTTCTTT. Amino acids: CASSLDILNTEAFF.

V is TRBV30 and J is TRBJ1-3; D unclear. The V gene's germline CDR1 is GTSNPN and CDR2 SVGIG (reference sequence). The CDR3 has 13 amino acids. V was shortened by 5 bases and J by 0 bases, with 8 bases between the two germline ends. CDR3 sequence reads: CAWESTSGNTIYF. CDR3 nucleotides: TGTGCCTGGGAATCCACCTCTGGAAACACCATATATTTT.